The rows below give T cell receptor beta chains drawn from one sample of a study of identical twins. MiXCR, run by TCRdb on the 5' RACE reads, gives a single entry per CDR3 protein. Here the sample spans about 900,000 distinct CDR3 sequences, approximately 13% being singletons. These data also formed part of another study, on yellow fever vaccine responses in identical twins.

Sequencing input: PBMCs. These receptors were obtained from a woman under 30 in good health. CDR3s include the opening cysteine and the closing phenylalanine or tryptophan. D genes are given only for firm matches. Part of the rows lack a size; the others show once, few, many or a class for expanded clones.

CDR3nt	CDR3aa	j_gene	v_gene	abundance	d_gene
TGTGCCAGCAGTTACAACAGGGTGGACGAGCAGTACTTC	CASSYNRVDEQYF	TRBJ2-7	TRBV6-5	.	.
TGTGCCACACAGAGAAGCAATCAGCCCCAGCATTTT	CATQRSNQPQHF	TRBJ1-5	TRBV6-1	.	.
TGTGCCAGCAGCTTAGTGTCGGCAGGGGGTACTGAAGCTTTCTTT	CASSLVSAGGTEAFF	TRBJ1-1	TRBV7-8	.	TRBD1
TGTGCCAGCAGCCCCGTGGCGACCAATGAGCAGTTCTTC	CASSPVATNEQFF	TRBJ2-1	TRBV5-6	.	.
TGCAGCGGCGGACAGGGAGCGAACACCGGGGAGCTGTTTTTT	CSGGQGANTGELFF	TRBJ2-2	TRBV29-1	.	TRBD1
TGTGCCAGCAGCCAAGCTAGCGGAATCAATGAGCAGTTCTTC	CASSQASGINEQFF	TRBJ2-1	TRBV14	.	TRBD2
TGCGCCAGCAGCCAAGACCCGCAGGCCTTTGAAGCTTTCTTT	CASSQDPQAFEAFF	TRBJ1-1	TRBV4-1	.	.
TGTGCCAGCAGTCCCATCGGACAGGGTGCCGCCGGGGAGCTGTTTTTT	CASSPIGQGAAGELFF	TRBJ2-2	TRBV12-3/TRBV12-4	few	TRBD1
TGTGCCAGCAGCCTTTGGACAGGGGAATCCTACGAGCAGTACTTC	CASSLWTGESYEQYF	TRBJ2-7	TRBV14	few	TRBD1
TGCAGGGGACTAGCGGGGGCAACTAGCACAGATACGCAGTATTTT	CRGLAGATSTDTQYF	TRBJ2-3	TRBV20-1	.	TRBD2
TGTGCCAGCAGCGGCGGGGTAGCGGGATACAATGAGCAGTTCTTC	CASSGGVAGYNEQFF	TRBJ2-1	TRBV12-3/TRBV12-4	few	TRBD2
TGTGCCAGCAGGGGTAGGGGGGTTTCCTACAATGAGCAGTTCTTC	CASRGRGVSYNEQFF	TRBJ2-1	TRBV7-9	.	.
TGTGCCAGCAGTCCGCGCCGGACTAGCGGGAGGACTTACGAGCAGTACTTC	CASSPRRTSGRTYEQYF	TRBJ2-7	TRBV12-3/TRBV12-4	.	TRBD2
TGCGCCAGCAGCTTGGCCTTTACCGGACCGAACACCGGGGAGCTGTTTTTT	CASSLAFTGPNTGELFF	TRBJ2-2	TRBV5-1	many	.
TGTGCCACCAGTGATCAGCGACACATCACCGGGGAGCTGTTTTTT	CATSDQRHITGELFF	TRBJ2-2	TRBV24-1	many	.
TGTGCCAGCAGCTTAGCCGGGAATAAGCCCGGGGAGCTGTTTTTT	CASSLAGNKPGELFF	TRBJ2-2	TRBV7-2	few	.
TGTGCCACCAGTGGGGGGACAGTCTCTGGGGCCAACGTCCTGACTTTC	CATSGGTVSGANVLTF	TRBJ2-6	TRBV24-1	few	TRBD1
TGCAGTGCTAGAGCCCAAGGGGGCAATTCACCCCTCCACTTT	CSARAQGGNSPLHF	TRBJ1-6	TRBV20-1	.	TRBD1
TGTGCTAGTGGTTTATCTTCAGATACGCAGTATTTT	CASGLSSDTQYF	TRBJ2-3	TRBV12-5	.	.
TGTGCCAGCAGCTTAGCTACGGGACAAGAGACCCAGTACTTC	CASSLATGQETQYF	TRBJ2-5	TRBV11-3	once	.
TGTGCCAGCAGTTACGGGACTAGCGGGAGGGGGGCCCAAGAGACCCAGTACTTC	CASSYGTSGRGAQETQYF	TRBJ2-5	TRBV6-5	.	TRBD2
TGTGCCAGCAGTTGGACAGGGCCTAATGAAAAACTGTTTTTT	CASSWTGPNEKLFF	TRBJ1-4	TRBV6-5	many	TRBD1
TGTGCCACCAGTGATAAGCGGGGAACGGACGAGCAGTACTTC	CATSDKRGTDEQYF	TRBJ2-7	TRBV24-1	few	TRBD2
TGCGCCAGCAGCCTGACTAGCAATTACGCAGATACGCAGTATTTT	CASSLTSNYADTQYF	TRBJ2-3	TRBV4-1	few	TRBD2
TGTGCCAGCAGCCTTCAGGGATTTGGCAATCAGCCCCAGCATTTT	CASSLQGFGNQPQHF	TRBJ1-5	TRBV7-2	.	.
TGCAGCGGGAGCCAGACAGGGAAGGTTGAAGCTTTCTTT	CSGSQTGKVEAFF	TRBJ1-1	TRBV29-1	many	TRBD1
TGCGCCAGCAGCCAAGTCGAGCTAGCGGGAGTCTCCAATGAGCAGTTCTTC	CASSQVELAGVSNEQFF	TRBJ2-1	TRBV4-1	few	TRBD2
TGCGCCAGCAGCTGGGAGTATGGCAATGAGCAGTTCTTC	CASSWEYGNEQFF	TRBJ2-1	TRBV5-1	many	.
TGCAGCGTTGAAGGAGCGGGAGGACTTTTTGAGACCCAGTACTTC	CSVEGAGGLFETQYF	TRBJ2-5	TRBV29-1	few	TRBD2
TGCGCCAGCAGCTTTTTAACGGGAAGCACAGATACGCAGTATTTT	CASSFLTGSTDTQYF	TRBJ2-3	TRBV5-1	few	.
TGTGCCAGCAATCCGACCCCAGAAGATACGCAGTATTTT	CASNPTPEDTQYF	TRBJ2-3	TRBV2	.	.
TGTGCCATCAGTCGGGGGGACAACCAAGAGACCCAGTACTTC	CAISRGDNQETQYF	TRBJ2-5	TRBV10-3	few	.
TGCAGCGTTTCGACAGGGGCCACCGGGGAGCTGTTTTTT	CSVSTGATGELFF	TRBJ2-2	TRBV29-1	.	TRBD1
TGTGCCACCAGCGAGGGGGCGAGGCAGGAGACCCAGTACTTC	CATSEGARQETQYF	TRBJ2-5	TRBV10-3	many	TRBD1
TGTGCCAGCAGCAATGGAGGCTCTGGGGCCAACGTCCTGACTTTC	CASSNGGSGANVLTF	TRBJ2-6	TRBV21-1	few	.
TGCAGTGCTACCAAAACCCGGGGTCACATCTCCTTC	CSATKTRGHISF	TRBJ1-2	TRBV20-1	few	.
TGTGCCAGCAGCAAAAACACCGGGGAGCTGTTTTTT	CASSKNTGELFF	TRBJ2-2	TRBV12-3/TRBV12-4	many	.
TGCGCCAGCAGCATCAGGGGGTCGGCAGCTGGGGCCAACGTCCTGACTTTC	CASSIRGSAAGANVLTF	TRBJ2-6	TRBV5-1	.	TRBD1
TGCAGTGCCCTTGGCCCGTCGAGGGAGACCCAGTACTTC	CSALGPSRETQYF	TRBJ2-5	TRBV20-1	.	.
TGTGCCAGCAGCTTAGCGCTAGCAGGATACTACGAGCAGTACTTC	CASSLALAGYYEQYF	TRBJ2-7	TRBV7-9	.	.
TGCGCCAGCAGTGAGTCGCCGGACAGGGAGATACGCACGGATACGCAGTATTTT	CASSESPDREIRTDTQYF	TRBJ2-3	TRBV10-1	few	TRBD1